The T cell receptor beta chain under discussion was sequenced for a study of molecular identifiers for immune sequencing clone quantification. Using 10%, 30% or 50% RNA, naive CD8 libraries were derived from 20,000 to 1,000,000 sorted cells. The CDR3 runs 13 residues. Trimming took 5 bases from V and 4 from J; bases not matched to a gene: 4. Germline CDR1 is SGHVS and CDR2 is FQNEAQ. TCRdb re-derived calls from the PCR reads in MiXCR, one entry per CDR3 protein. The sample comprises hundreds of thousands of distinct CDR3 sequences, 25% of which are singletons, and 0.78% rests with the top ten. This clonotype was seen at least ten times.

The sample was naive CD8+ T cells from blood, with Jurkat cell RNA spiked in. This sample's subset: FACS-sorted CD8+CD4-CCR7+CD45RA+ naive T cells. The receptor was isolated from a human donor in good health. Some libraries in this study had Jurkat cell RNA spiked in. This chain joins TRBV7-8 and TRBJ1-2; 7 bases fit TRBD1. This CDR3 is CASSEGTAYGYTF. The CDR3 DNA follows: TGTGCCAGCAGCGAAGGGACAGCCTATGGCTACACCTTC.